Listed here are 14 T cell receptor beta chains from one sample, sequenced in a study of post-analysis software for immune sequencing data. Which antigens these TCRs recognize remains unknown. Every TCR beta cDNA library bore unique molecular identifiers. TCRdb reprocessed the PCR reads via MiXCR and lists one record per CDR3 protein. The data contain approximately 730,000 distinct CDR3 sequences, about half of them singletons. Study outcomes and limitations: About five TRBV segments appeared more often in patients than in controls, and TRBV5-6, TRBV5-1 and TRBV20-1 were among these.

The material sequenced was blood. The receptors come from a girl between 10 and 17 years old with multiple sclerosis.

This sequence joins TRBV20-1 and TRBJ1-1; D is unclear. CDR1 and CDR2 from the germline V gene are DFQATT and SNEGSKA (reference sequence). This CDR3 region has 13 residues. V shed 3 bases and J shed 3 bases, with 11 bases lying between them. The CDR3 spells CSARTNRDTEAFF. The DNA of the CDR3 is TGCAGTGCTAGGACAAATCGGGACACTGAAGCTTTCTTT.

In this sample, this clonotype turned up a few times. The genes are TRBV12-3 or TRBV12-4 and TRBJ1-1; no firm D call. The V gene lost 6 bases and the J gene lost 10 bases, with 12 bases spanning the gap. The CDR3 consists of 11 residues. CDR3 amino acids: CASRKIEGAFF. The CDR3 region has the DNA TGTGCCAGCAGAAAAATAGAGGGAGCTTTCTTT.

CDR3 sequence reads: CASSPKSGSRKWEQFF. CDR3 nucleotides: TGTGCCAGCAGCCCGAAGAGCGGGAGTCGGAAATGGGAGCAGTTCTTC. J is TRBJ2-1 and V is TRBV14; 8 bases are a match to TRBD2. CDR3 length: 16 residues. CDR1 and CDR2 from the germline V gene are SGHDN and FVKESK. Trimming at V came to 4 bases and at J to 10 bases, leaving 15 bases not matched to a gene.

There are a few counts of this clonotype. The V and J genes are TRBV7-3 and TRBJ2-1; the match to TRBD1 covers 9 bases. This CDR3 region has 16 residues. The V and J ends lost 6 bases and 2 bases, in that order; junction bases with no gene match: 8. CDR1 and CDR2 (germline): SGHTA, FQGTGA. The CDR3 DNA follows: TGTGCCAGCAGAACTTCGACAGGGGGGCCCTACAATGAGCAGTTCTTC. Protein product: CASRTSTGGPYNEQFF.

This clonotype occurred a few times. The J gene is TRBJ2-1, the V gene TRBV7-9, with 8 bases lining up with TRBD2. J lost 1 base, V lost 3 bases, and 5 bases had no gene match. Looked up from germline, CDR1 is SEHNR and CDR2 is FQNEAQ (reference sequence). The CDR3 is 16 residues long. The chain's CDR3 is CASSLVTSGSYNEQFF. The CDR3 nucleotides are TGTGCCAGCAGCTTGGTAACTAGCGGATCCTACAATGAGCAGTTCTTC.

The chain is built from TRBV28 and TRBJ2-2, with 9 bases lining up with TRBD1. CDR3 length: 13 residues. Losses at the gene ends were 6 bases for V and 4 bases for J; bases not matched to a gene: 0. Germline V gene lookup returns CDR1 MDHEN and CDR2 SYDVKM. The CDR3 DNA reads TGTGCCAGCAGGACAGGGGGCACCGGGGAGCTGTTTTTT. Protein product: CASRTGGTGELFF.

This clonotype was seen a handful of times. The rearrangement joins TRBV6-5 to TRBJ2-3; unclear D gene. Trimming removed 1 base at V and 4 bases at J, with 6 bases between. Germline V gene lookup returns CDR1 MNHEY and CDR2 SVGAGI. CDR3 length: 13 amino acids. CDR3 sequence: CASSYYGADTQYF. In nucleotides, the CDR3 is TGTGCCAGCAGTTACTACGGAGCAGATACGCAGTATTTT.

V is TRBV7-6 and J is TRBJ2-7; 13 nucleotides line up with TRBD2. The CDR3 contains 17 residues. The germline V gene encodes CDR1 SGHVS and CDR2 FNYEAQ. V gave up 4 bases and J gave up 1 base; unmatched junction bases: 7. The CDR3 sequence: CASSSGTSGEVSYEQYF. The CDR3 DNA reads as TGTGCCAGCAGCTCCGGGACTAGCGGGGAGGTATCCTACGAGCAGTACTTC.

V usage is TRBV15 and J usage is TRBJ2-7, with D possibly called TRBD1 or TRBD2 (6 bases each). V was trimmed by 0 bases and J by 5 bases, leaving 14 bases between them. CDR3 length: 15 residues. Germline-derived CDR1 and CDR2 are LNHNV and YYDKDF (reference sequence). The CDR3 is CATSREYPGGHEQYF. CDR3 coding DNA: TGTGCCACCAGCAGAGAGTACCCCGGGGGCCACGAGCAGTACTTC.

This clonotype was counted between two and nine times. This rearrangement joins TRBV7-3 to TRBJ2-3; D possibly matches TRBD1 or TRBD2 (5 bases each). Deletions cut 4 bases from V and 2 bases from J, with 13 bases between. This CDR3 contains 15 residues. The germline gives CDR1 SGHTA, CDR2 FQGTGA. The CDR3 DNA sequence: TGTGCCAGCAGCTCTCTGAGGGGATCCACAGATACGCAGTATTTT. Translation: CASSSLRGSTDTQYF.

The chain carries TRBV20-1 and TRBJ1-2; the D is unclear. V gave up 0 bases and J gave up 8 bases, with 10 bases separating them. The germline gives CDR1 DFQATT, CDR2 SNEGSKA (reference sequence). CDR3 size: 12 residues. The CDR3 is CSARDRIVGYTF. In DNA, the CDR3 is TGCAGTGCTAGAGATCGGATTGTAGGCTACACCTTC.

V and J are TRBV10-3 and TRBJ2-7; 9 nucleotides line up with TRBD1. Per the germline V gene, CDR1 is ENHRY and CDR2 is SYGVKD. Unmatched junction bases numbered 4, after V lost 2 bases and J lost 2 bases. The CDR3 totals 15 residues. The CDR3 loop is CAISEKDRGPYEQYF. The DNA for the CDR3 is TGTGCCATCAGTGAGAAGGACAGGGGACCCTACGAGCAGTACTTC.

This clonotype was picked up a small number of times. This sequence joins TRBV7-6 and TRBJ2-7; D possibly uses TRBD1 or TRBD2 (5 bases each). The CDR3 contains 13 residues. V lost 5 bases and J 3 bases, leaving 11 bases between the germline ends. Per germline, CDR1 SGHVS and CDR2 FNYEAQ. The CDR3 nucleotides are TGTGCCAGCAGCCGCCGGGACGGCTACGAGCAGTACTTC. It codes for CASSRRDGYEQYF.

This clonotype was detected a few times. V is TRBV29-1 and J is TRBJ2-7; D call uncertain. CDR1 and CDR2 (germline): SQVTM, ANQGSEA. CDR3 length: 13 residues. V lost 1 base, J lost 2 bases, and 9 bases lay in between. Here the CDR3 reads CSVEGRSPYEQYF. The CDR3 nucleotides read TGCAGCGTTGAAGGCAGGAGCCCCTACGAGCAGTACTTC.